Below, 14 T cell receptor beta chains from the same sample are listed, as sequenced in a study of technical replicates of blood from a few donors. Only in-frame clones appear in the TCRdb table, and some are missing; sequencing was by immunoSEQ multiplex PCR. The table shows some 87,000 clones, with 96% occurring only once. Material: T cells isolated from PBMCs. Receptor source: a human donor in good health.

CDR3 in amino acids: CATSRGQGSYEQYF. As DNA, the CDR3 is TGTGCCACCAGCAGAGGACAGGGTTCCTACGAGCAGTACTTC. J is TRBJ2-7 and V is TRBV15; 7 positions match TRBD1. The CDR3 extends over 14 amino acids. Germline V gene sequence: CDR1 LNHNV, CDR2 YYDKDF (reference sequence). V was clipped by 1 base and J by 1 base; unmatched bases: 1.

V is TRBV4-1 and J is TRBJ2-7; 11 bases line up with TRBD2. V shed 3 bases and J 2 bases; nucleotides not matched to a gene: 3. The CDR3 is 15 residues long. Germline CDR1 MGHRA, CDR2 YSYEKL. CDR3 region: CASSQQTSGTYEQYF. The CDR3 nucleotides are TGCGCCAGCAGCCAGCAGACTAGCGGGACCTACGAGCAGTACTTC.

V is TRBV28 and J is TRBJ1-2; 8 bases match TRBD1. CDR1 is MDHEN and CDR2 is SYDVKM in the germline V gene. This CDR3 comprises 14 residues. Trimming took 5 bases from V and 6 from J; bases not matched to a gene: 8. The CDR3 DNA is TGTGCCAGCAGTCCAATTACAGGGGGACATGGCTACACCTTC. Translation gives CASSPITGGHGYTF.

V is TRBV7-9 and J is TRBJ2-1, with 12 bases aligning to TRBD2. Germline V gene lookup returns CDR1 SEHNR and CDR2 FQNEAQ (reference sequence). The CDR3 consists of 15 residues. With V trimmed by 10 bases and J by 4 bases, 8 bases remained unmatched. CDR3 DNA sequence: TGTGCCATCTCCCGGACTAGCGGGGAGTACAATGAGCAGTTCTTC. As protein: CAISRTSGEYNEQFF.

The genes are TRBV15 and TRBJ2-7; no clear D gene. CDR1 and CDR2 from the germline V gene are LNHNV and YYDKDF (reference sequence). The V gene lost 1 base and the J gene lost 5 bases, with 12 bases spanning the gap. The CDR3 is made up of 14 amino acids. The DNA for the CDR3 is TGTGCCACCAGCAGAGGGCTACAGATCGACGAGCAGTACTTC. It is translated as CATSRGLQIDEQYF.

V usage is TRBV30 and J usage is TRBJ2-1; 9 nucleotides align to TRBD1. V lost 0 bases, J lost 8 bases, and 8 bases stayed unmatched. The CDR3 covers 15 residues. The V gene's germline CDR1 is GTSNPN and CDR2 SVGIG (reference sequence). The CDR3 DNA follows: TGTGCCTGGAGTGTACCTGGGACAGGGAACGATGAGCAGTTCTTC. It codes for CAWSVPGTGNDEQFF.

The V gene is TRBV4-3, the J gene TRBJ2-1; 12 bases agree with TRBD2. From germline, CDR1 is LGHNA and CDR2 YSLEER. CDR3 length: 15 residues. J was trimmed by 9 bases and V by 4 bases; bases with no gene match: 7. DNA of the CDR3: TGCGCCAGCAGCCCACTAGCGGGAGGAGGAAGTGAGCAGTTCTTC. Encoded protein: CASSPLAGGGSEQFF.

The CDR3 DNA sequence: TGTGCCAGCAGCGTAGGGGGGGGCCCAACTAATGAAAAACTGTTTTTT. As protein: CASSVGGGPTNEKLFF. The chain is built from TRBV9 and TRBJ1-4, with a possible D match to TRBD1 (6 bases). CDR3 length: 16 amino acids. Trimming pared 0 bases from V and 0 bases from J, leaving 9 bases between. Per germline, CDR1 SGDLS and CDR2 YYNGEE.

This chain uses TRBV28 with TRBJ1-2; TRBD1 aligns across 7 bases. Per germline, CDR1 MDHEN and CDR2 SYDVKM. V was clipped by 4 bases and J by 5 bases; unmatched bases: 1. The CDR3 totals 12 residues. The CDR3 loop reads CASSWTGYGYTF. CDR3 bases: TGTGCCAGCAGTTGGACAGGTTATGGCTACACCTTC.

The CDR3 DNA is TGCGCCAGCAGTTTGACAGCCGGCAATCAGCCCCAGCATTTT. Translating it yields CASSLTAGNQPQHF. The gene calls are TRBV10-2 and TRBJ1-5, with D maybe TRBD1 (5 bases). The germline V gene has CDR1 WSHSY and CDR2 SAAADI. The CDR3 extends over 14 amino acids. V was shortened by 5 bases and J by 2 bases, with 10 bases between the two germline ends.

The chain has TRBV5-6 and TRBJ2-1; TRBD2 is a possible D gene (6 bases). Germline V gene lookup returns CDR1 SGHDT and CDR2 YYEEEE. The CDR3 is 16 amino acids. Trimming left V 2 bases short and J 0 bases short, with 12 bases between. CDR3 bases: TGTGCCAGCAGCTTAAACGGGAGAGACTCCTACAATGAGCAGTTCTTC. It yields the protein CASSLNGRDSYNEQFF. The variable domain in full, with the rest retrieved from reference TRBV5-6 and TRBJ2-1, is DAGVTQSPTHLIKTRGQQVTLRCSPKSGHDTVSWYQQALGQGPQFIFQYYEEEERQRGNFPDRFSGHQFPNYSSELNVNALLLGDSALYLCASSLNGRDSYNEQFFGPGTRLTVL.

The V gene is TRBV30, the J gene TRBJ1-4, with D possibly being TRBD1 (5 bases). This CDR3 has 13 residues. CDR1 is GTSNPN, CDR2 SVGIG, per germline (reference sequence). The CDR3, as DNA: TGTGCTTATTCTCCCGTCGGGGGTGAAAAACTGTTTTTT. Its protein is CAYSPVGGEKLFF.

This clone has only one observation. The CDR3 sequence is CASSLTSSNTGELFF. The CDR3 nucleotides read TGTGCCAGCAGCTTGACTAGCAGTAACACCGGGGAGCTGTTTTTT. This chain connects TRBV5-4 to TRBJ2-2; a weak D match, TRBD2 (6 bases). Trimming cost V 1 base and J 2 bases, with 9 bases left between them. Germline values: CDR1 SGHNT, CDR2 YYREEE (reference sequence). The CDR3 extends over 15 amino acids.

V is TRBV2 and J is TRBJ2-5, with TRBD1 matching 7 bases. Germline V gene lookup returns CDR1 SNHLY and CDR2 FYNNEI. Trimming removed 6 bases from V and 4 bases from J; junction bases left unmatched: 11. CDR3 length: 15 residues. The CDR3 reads CASSKTPNRGETQYF. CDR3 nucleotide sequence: TGTGCCAGCAGCAAAACCCCTAACAGGGGAGAGACCCAGTACTTC.